These 4 T cell receptor beta chains were all obtained from the same sample, sequenced in a study of beta chain features in type 1 diabetes. Every bit of the isolated RNA underwent reverse transcription, so sequencing read expressed TCRB transcripts. The method was immunoSEQ multiplex PCR; TCRdb's version includes in-frame clones alone and lacks a portion of them. Altogether around 140,000 clones are present, around a tenth being singletons, with the ten largest covering 0.65%. The source material was central memory CD4+ T cells from blood. The receptor source for this set is a woman in her thirties or forties in good health.

The V gene is TRBV7-8, the J gene TRBJ1-2; a weak D match, TRBD1 (5 bases). The CDR3 length is 14 residues. CDR1 is SGHVS and CDR2 is FQNEAQ in the germline V gene. Trimming removed 2 bases from V and 3 bases from J, with 10 bases in between. The CDR3 loop is CASSLTGGYYGYTF. CDR3 DNA sequence: TGTGCCAGCAGCTTAACCGGGGGTTACTATGGCTACACCTTC.

A few counts support this clone. The chain recombines TRBV7-9 with TRBJ2-3, with D possibly TRBD2 on 7 matching bases. The CDR3 contains 15 residues. Trimming removed 3 bases from V and 5 bases from J, with 15 bases in between. CDR1 and CDR2 from the germline V gene are SEHNR and FQNEAQ (reference sequence). DNA for the CDR3: TGTGCCAGCAGCTTCCGGGCGGGGGCTGGAGATACGCAGTATTTT. It codes for CASSFRAGAGDTQYF.

This CDR3 reads CASSFPGQGNQPQHF. In DNA form, the CDR3 reads TGTGCCAGCAGCTTCCCTGGACAGGGCAATCAGCCCCAGCATTTT. V is TRBV7-9 and J is TRBJ1-5, with 7 positions matching TRBD1. CDR1 SEHNR and CDR2 FQNEAQ come from the germline V gene (reference sequence). Losses at the gene ends were 3 bases for V and 2 bases for J; bases not matched to a gene: 4. This CDR3 contains 15 residues.

This clone came up a few times. The J gene is TRBJ2-7, the V gene TRBV18, with D maybe TRBD1 (6 bases). CDR1 KGHSH and CDR2 LQKENI come from the germline V gene. The V end was cut by 3 bases, the J end by 5 bases, with 14 bases between. The CDR3 sequence is 14 residues long. The CDR3 is CASSPRPGDHEQYF. CDR3 nucleotides: TGTGCCAGCTCACCCCGGCCAGGGGACCACGAGCAGTACTTC.